The clone carrying this TCR beta chain was picked up one time. Antigen: not known. These data come from a study of T cells after posttransplantation cyclophosphamide. Broader study findings: Later post-transplant blood repertoires were often dominated by donor CD8+ memory clones. Recipient CMV seropositivity and CMV reactivation strongly tracked TRB clonality.

Control samples came 1 year after myeloablative marrow transplants with methotrexate plus calcineurin inhibitor. V was pared by 3 bases and J by 4 bases, with 14 bases between. In germline, CDR1 is SNHLY, CDR2 FYNNEI. The CDR3 has 15 residues. The assay was immunoSEQ multiplex PCR, and TCRdb's table has in-frame clones only and misses some. The repertoire includes about 14,000 clones, less than 90% of them detected once, and about 5% sits in the top ten. The TCR originated in a male patient aged 18-30 years who received an allogeneic stem cell transplant from a related donor, was CMV-positive, and had no GVHD. The graft donor may be the source of some T cells. Source: PBMCs, taken approximately 390 days after allogeneic stem cell transplant with calcineurin inhibitor and methotrexate. This chain links TRBV2 with TRBJ2-3; a weak D match, TRBD2 (6 bases). The CDR3 here is CASSDPRLGADTQYF. The CDR3, as DNA: TGTGCCAGCAGTGACCCACGACTAGGCGCAGATACGCAGTATTTT. The variable domain in full, with the rest retrieved from reference TRBV2 and TRBJ2-3, is EPEVTQTPSHQVTQMGQEVILRCVPISNHLYFYWYRQILGQKVEFLVSFYNNEISEKSEIFDDQFSVERPDGSNFTLKIRSTKLEDSAMYFCASSDPRLGADTQYFGPGTRLTVL.